This T cell receptor (beta chain) was sequenced during a study of cytomegalovirus exposure and HLA in healthy donors. Overall study results and limits: Later, an analysis found that TCR clusters from the first cohort tended to co-occur in the 120 or so validation repertoires. In vitro confirmation showed a few CMV-associated chains to be CMV antigen specific. Using the classifier, cytomegalovirus status was reportedly diagnosed with high specificity and sensitivity.

A remark on this clone: Its antigen remains unknown.

The table came from immunoSEQ multiplex PCR; TCRdb's copy has only in-frame clones and leaves some out. The sample lists 95,000 to 150,000 clones, 89% seen once, with 2% to 2.5% in the top ten. The CDR3 covers 14 residues. The V gene's germline CDR1 is ENHRY and CDR2 SYGVKD. V gave up 1 base and J gave up 4 bases; unmatched junction bases: 4. This chain connects TRBV10-3 to TRBJ2-7; TRBD2 aligns across 7 bases. Sequenced: PBMCs. This TCR was recovered from a woman aged 18-29 years in good health and CMV-seronegative. In DNA form, the CDR3 reads TGTGCCATCAGTGAGTGGGGGGGGGAATACGAGCAGTACTTC. Translated: CAISEWGGEYEQYF.